This is a list of T cell receptor beta chains from one sample in a study of T cells after yellow fever vaccination. Each CDR3 protein is one row after TCRdb ran MiXCR on the 5' RACE reads. Among 550,000 to 750,000 distinct CDR3 sequences listed, roughly 12% were seen once. The sequences come from PBMCs, collected on the day of the yellow fever booster vaccination. Source of these receptors: a young man who received the YFV17D yellow fever vaccine. Each CDR3 is given with its conserved first and last residue. A D gene is named only where the DNA matches it firmly. For some rows the clone size is stated as once, few or many, or as a class when expanded; others skip it.

clone_size,cdr3_length,j_call,v_call,d_call,cdr3_aa,cdr3_nt
NA,13,TRBJ1-2,TRBV28,TRBD1,CAISDRVDYGYTF,TGTGCCATCTCGGACAGGGTAGACTATGGCTACACCTTC
few,15,TRBJ2-5,TRBV20-1,NA,CSAYPSNGGQETQYF,TGCAGTGCCTACCCCTCAAATGGGGGCCAAGAGACCCAGTACTTC
NA,15,TRBJ1-4,TRBV9,TRBD1,CASSVAQGEGEKLFF,TGTGCCAGCAGCGTAGCGCAGGGGGAGGGTGAAAAACTGTTTTTT
few,14,TRBJ2-7,TRBV1,NA,CTSSQGASIYEQYF,TGCACCAGCAGCCAAGGGGCTAGCATCTACGAGCAGTACTTC
NA,16,TRBJ2-1,TRBV20-1,TRBD2,CSARDPLAGVYNEQFF,TGCAGTGCTAGAGATCCTCTAGCGGGAGTGTACAATGAGCAGTTCTTC
few,14,TRBJ2-4,TRBV2,NA,CASSERGTKNIQYF,TGTGCCAGCAGTGAACGGGGGACCAAGAACATTCAGTACTTC
many,11,TRBJ2-1,TRBV20-1,NA,CSAKQYNEQFF,TGCAGTGCTAAACAATACAATGAGCAGTTCTTC
many,16,TRBJ1-2,TRBV3-1,NA,CASSQEAVNANYGYTF,TGTGCCAGCAGCCAAGAAGCAGTGAATGCTAACTATGGCTACACCTTC
few,17,TRBJ2-3,TRBV7-2,NA,CASSLRWDITSTDTQYF,TGTGCCAGCAGCTTAAGATGGGACATAACTAGCACAGATACGCAGTATTTT
NA,14,TRBJ2-7,TRBV3-1,TRBD2,CASSHGGGPYEQYF,TGTGCCAGCAGCCATGGCGGGGGACCCTACGAGCAGTACTTC
few,15,TRBJ2-3,TRBV27,NA,CASSSRNLYTDTQYF,TGTGCCAGCAGTTCGCGGAACCTCTACACAGATACGCAGTATTTT
few,16,TRBJ2-1,TRBV5-5,TRBD2,CASSLFTSGGGNEQFF,TGTGCCAGCAGCCTTTTTACTAGCGGGGGAGGCAATGAGCAGTTCTTC
NA,15,TRBJ2-5,TRBV6-2/TRBV6-3,TRBD2,CASSYRLAARETQYF,TGTGCCAGCAGTTACAGACTAGCGGCGAGGGAGACCCAGTACTTC
once,14,TRBJ2-5,TRBV20-1,TRBD2,CSALTSGRVETQYF,TGCAGTGCCCTGACTAGCGGGAGGGTGGAGACCCAGTACTTC
many,15,TRBJ1-2,TRBV5-1,NA,CASSPNLDRRNGYTF,TGCGCCAGCAGCCCTAACCTCGACAGACGAAATGGCTACACCTTC
many,13,TRBJ2-3,TRBV9,NA,CASSGGRTDTQYF,TGTGCCAGCAGTGGGGGAAGGACAGATACGCAGTATTTT
NA,14,TRBJ1-4,TRBV7-2,NA,CASSSIRGPRKLFF,TGTGCCAGCAGCTCGATCAGGGGTCCGCGAAAACTGTTTTTT
NA,15,TRBJ1-4,TRBV7-9,NA,CASSPLGGTNEKLFF,TGTGCCAGCAGCCCCCTAGGGGGAACTAATGAAAAACTGTTTTTT
NA,14,TRBJ2-3,TRBV10-3,NA,CAIGRGDSSDTQYF,TGTGCCATCGGGAGGGGGGATAGTTCAGATACGCAGTATTTT
NA,14,TRBJ2-3,TRBV6-4,TRBD2,CATGNSGKSSTQYF,TGTGCCACCGGAAATAGCGGGAAATCGTCTACGCAGTATTTT
few,13,TRBJ2-7,TRBV28,NA,CASLKSAPYEQYF,TGTGCCAGCTTGAAATCGGCCCCCTACGAGCAGTACTTC
NA,14,TRBJ2-2,TRBV12-3/TRBV12-4,NA,CASSISHYTGELFF,TGTGCCAGCAGTATCAGCCATTACACCGGGGAGCTGTTTTTT
NA,14,TRBJ2-7,TRBV29-1,TRBD2,CSVGPVSGGYEQYF,TGCAGCGTTGGGCCCGTTTCGGGGGGCTACGAGCAGTACTTC
few,17,TRBJ1-4,TRBV5-1,TRBD1,CASSLNTGGFSNEKLFF,TGCGCCAGCAGCCTAAATACAGGGGGCTTTTCTAATGAAAAACTGTTTTTT
NA,20,TRBJ2-5,TRBV29-1,NA,CSVDPKGDPGGLKVMETQYF,TGCAGCGTTGATCCCAAGGGGGACCCCGGGGGACTCAAGGTTATGGAGACCCAGTACTTC
NA,16,TRBJ2-5,TRBV6-2/TRBV6-3,TRBD2,CASTRGEIIDIETQYF,TGTGCCAGCACCCGGGGGGAGATAATCGACATAGAGACCCAGTACTTC
NA,12,TRBJ2-5,TRBV25-1,NA,CASQRGGETQYF,TGTGCCAGCCAAAGGGGGGGAGAGACCCAGTACTTC
NA,14,TRBJ2-1,TRBV29-1,TRBD2,CSVVGTSGSFEQFF,TGCAGCGTCGTCGGGACTAGCGGGAGTTTTGAGCAGTTCTTC
NA,13,TRBJ2-7,TRBV20-1,NA,CSASYEGDYEQYF,TGCAGTGCTAGTTATGAAGGGGACTACGAGCAGTACTTC
NA,17,TRBJ2-7,TRBV27,TRBD1,CASSPEGGTGGNYEQYF,TGTGCCAGCAGCCCAGAGGGGGGGACAGGGGGGAACTACGAGCAGTACTTC
few,14,TRBJ2-7,TRBV12-3/TRBV12-4,NA,CASSAEGQTYEQYF,TGTGCCAGCAGTGCGGAAGGACAAACCTACGAGCAGTACTTC
few,15,TRBJ2-1,TRBV25-1,NA,CASSELVRGEVEQFF,TGTGCCAGCAGTGAATTGGTAAGGGGAGAAGTTGAGCAGTTCTTC
many,14,TRBJ2-7,TRBV13,NA,CASSLAAETYEQYF,TGTGCCAGCAGCTTAGCAGCGGAAACCTACGAGCAGTACTTC
NA,14,TRBJ2-1,TRBV20-1,TRBD1,CSASPGTGDNEQFF,TGCAGTGCTAGTCCCGGGACAGGAGACAATGAGCAGTTCTTC
NA,18,TRBJ2-1,TRBV27,TRBD2,CASRTGLAGAITNNEQFF,TGTGCCAGCAGAACGGGACTAGCGGGAGCGATTACTAACAATGAGCAGTTCTTC
NA,14,TRBJ2-7,TRBV7-8,TRBD2,CASSHGTSDYEQYF,TGTGCCAGCAGCCATGGGACTAGCGACTACGAGCAGTACTTC
NA,16,TRBJ2-1,TRBV14,NA,CASRPGSGPSYNEQFF,TGTGCCAGCAGGCCAGGGAGCGGGCCCTCCTACAATGAGCAGTTCTTC
NA,17,TRBJ2-2,TRBV5-4,TRBD2,CASSRRGSGSNTGELFF,TGTGCCAGCTCGCGGCGTGGTAGCGGGAGTAACACCGGGGAGCTGTTTTTT
NA,14,TRBJ2-3,TRBV6-5,TRBD2,CASSYGREENTQYF,TGTGCCAGCAGTTACGGGCGGGAGGAGAATACGCAGTATTTT
NA,15,TRBJ2-2,TRBV20-1,NA,CSASKRSSGPGELFF,TGCAGTGCTAGTAAGCGGTCCTCGGGTCCCGGGGAGCTGTTTTTT
few,13,TRBJ2-1,TRBV7-2,NA,CASSLRDLNEQFF,TGTGCCAGCAGCCTCCGGGACTTAAATGAGCAGTTCTTC
few,15,TRBJ2-2,TRBV7-2,NA,CASSFAGPNTGELFF,TGTGCCAGCAGCTTTGCCGGGCCGAACACCGGGGAGCTGTTTTTT
few,15,TRBJ2-7,TRBV28,NA,CASSPLAKSSYEQYF,TGTGCCAGCAGTCCCCTAGCGAAGAGCTCCTACGAGCAGTACTTC
few,15,TRBJ2-3,TRBV9,TRBD2,CASSALAGDTDTQYF,TGTGCCAGCAGCGCTCTAGCGGGAGACACAGATACGCAGTATTTT
NA,12,TRBJ1-2,TRBV6-5,NA,CASMEGGYGYTF,TGTGCCAGCATGGAGGGCGGCTATGGCTACACCTTC
few,13,TRBJ2-7,TRBV29-1,TRBD2,CSVLGSGSHEQYF,TGCAGCGTTTTAGGTAGCGGGAGCCACGAGCAGTACTTC
NA,15,TRBJ2-7,TRBV5-1,NA,CASSRALAQPYEQYF,TGCGCCAGCAGCCGGGCCCTAGCGCAACCCTACGAGCAGTACTTC
few,13,TRBJ1-1,TRBV30,TRBD1,CAWEKQGWTEAFF,TGTGCCTGGGAAAAACAGGGGTGGACTGAAGCTTTCTTT
NA,14,TRBJ2-2,TRBV12-3/TRBV12-4,NA,CASSIQGNTGELFF,TGTGCCAGCAGTATACAGGGGAACACCGGGGAGCTGTTTTTT
few,14,TRBJ1-5,TRBV7-9,NA,CASSLYDGNQPQHF,TGTGCCAGCAGCTTATACGATGGGAATCAGCCCCAGCATTTT
NA,16,TRBJ2-5,TRBV5-6,NA,CASSPSPTAPQETQYF,TGTGCCAGCAGTCCTTCCCCGACAGCCCCCCAGGAGACCCAGTACTTC
NA,15,TRBJ2-1,TRBV6-5,NA,CASSYVDTVYNEQFF,TGTGCCAGCAGTTACGTGGACACGGTCTACAATGAGCAGTTCTTC
NA,16,TRBJ2-7,TRBV20-1,TRBD2,CSARDGRSGGTYEQYF,TGCAGTGCTAGAGATGGTCGTAGCGGGGGGACCTACGAGCAGTACTTC
NA,12,TRBJ1-2,TRBV2,NA,CASSESSYGYTF,TGTGCCAGCAGTGAATCGTCTTATGGCTACACCTTC
NA,13,TRBJ2-7,TRBV20-1,NA,CSERGKSSYEQYF,TGCAGTGAGCGCGGCAAAAGCTCCTACGAGCAGTACTTC
few,15,TRBJ2-2,TRBV6-1,TRBD1,CASRRGQENTGELFF,TGTGCCAGCAGGCGCGGACAGGAAAACACCGGGGAGCTGTTTTTT
many,13,TRBJ2-5,TRBV5-1,TRBD1,CASSWDSQETQYF,TGCGCCAGCAGCTGGGACAGTCAAGAGACCCAGTACTTC
NA,18,TRBJ2-2,TRBV2,TRBD1,CASFFRQGADMHTGELFF,TGTGCCAGCTTTTTTCGGCAGGGGGCGGATATGCACACCGGGGAGCTGTTTTTT
NA,16,TRBJ1-2,TRBV7-2,NA,CASSLVTLAGTTYYTF,TGTGCCAGCAGCTTAGTGACCTTAGCCGGGACAACATACTACACCTTC
NA,16,TRBJ2-3,TRBV6-5,NA,CASSSLGPTFTDTQYF,TGTGCCAGCAGTTCTCTAGGGCCCACCTTCACAGATACGCAGTATTTT